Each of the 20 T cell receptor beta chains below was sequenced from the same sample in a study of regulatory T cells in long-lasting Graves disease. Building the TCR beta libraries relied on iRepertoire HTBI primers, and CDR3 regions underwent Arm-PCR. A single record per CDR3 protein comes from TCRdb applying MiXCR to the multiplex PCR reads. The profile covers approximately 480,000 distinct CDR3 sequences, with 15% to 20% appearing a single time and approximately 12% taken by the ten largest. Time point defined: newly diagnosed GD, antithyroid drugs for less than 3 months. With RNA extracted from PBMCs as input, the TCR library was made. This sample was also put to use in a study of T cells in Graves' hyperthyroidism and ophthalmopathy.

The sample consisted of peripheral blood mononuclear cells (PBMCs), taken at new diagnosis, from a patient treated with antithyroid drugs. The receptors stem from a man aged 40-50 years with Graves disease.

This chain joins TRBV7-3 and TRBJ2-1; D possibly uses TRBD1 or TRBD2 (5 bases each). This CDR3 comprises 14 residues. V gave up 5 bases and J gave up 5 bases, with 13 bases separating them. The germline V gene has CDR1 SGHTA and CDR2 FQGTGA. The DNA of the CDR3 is TGTGCCAGCAGCGTAGGGACCGCTCACAATGAGCAGTTCTTC. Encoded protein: CASSVGTAHNEQFF.

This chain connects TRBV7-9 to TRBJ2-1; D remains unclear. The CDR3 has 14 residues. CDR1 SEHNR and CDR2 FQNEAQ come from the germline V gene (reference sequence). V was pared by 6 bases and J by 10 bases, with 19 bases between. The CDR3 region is CASSAPGPPAEQFF. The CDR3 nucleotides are TGTGCCAGCAGTGCCCCCGGACCACCGGCGGAGCAGTTCTTC.

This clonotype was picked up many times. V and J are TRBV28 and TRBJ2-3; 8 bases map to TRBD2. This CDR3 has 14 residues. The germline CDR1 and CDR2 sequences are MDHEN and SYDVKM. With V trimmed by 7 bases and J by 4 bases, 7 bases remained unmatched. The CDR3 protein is CASTKREPADTQYF. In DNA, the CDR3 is TGTGCCAGCACCAAGCGGGAGCCGGCAGATACGCAGTATTTT.

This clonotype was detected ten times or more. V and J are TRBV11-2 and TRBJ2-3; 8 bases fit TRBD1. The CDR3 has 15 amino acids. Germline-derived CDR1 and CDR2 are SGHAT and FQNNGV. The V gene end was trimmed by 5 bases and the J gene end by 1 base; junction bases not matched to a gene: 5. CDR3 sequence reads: CASSQQGGGTDTQYF. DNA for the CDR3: TGTGCCAGCAGCCAACAGGGGGGTGGCACAGATACGCAGTATTTT.

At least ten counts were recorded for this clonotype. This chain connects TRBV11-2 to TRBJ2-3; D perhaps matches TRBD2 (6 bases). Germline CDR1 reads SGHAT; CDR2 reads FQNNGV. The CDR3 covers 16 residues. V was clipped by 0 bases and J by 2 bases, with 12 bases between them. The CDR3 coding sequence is TGTGCCAGCAGCTTAGAGGTTGGGAGGCCCACAGATACGCAGTATTTT. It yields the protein CASSLEVGRPTDTQYF. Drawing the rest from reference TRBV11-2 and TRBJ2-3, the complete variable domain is EAGVAQSPRYKIIEKRQSVAFWCNPISGHATLYWYQQILGQGPKLLIQFQNNGVVDDSQLPKDRFSAERLKGVDSTLKIQPAKLEDSAVYLCASSLEVGRPTDTQYFGPGTRLTVL.

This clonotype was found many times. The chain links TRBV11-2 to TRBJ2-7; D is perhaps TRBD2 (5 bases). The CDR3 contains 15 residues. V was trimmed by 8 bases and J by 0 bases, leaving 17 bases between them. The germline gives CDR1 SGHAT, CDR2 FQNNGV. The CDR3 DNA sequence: TGTGCCAGCGGCGGCTTTGGGGAGAGCTCCTACGAGCAGTACTTC. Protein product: CASGGFGESSYEQYF.

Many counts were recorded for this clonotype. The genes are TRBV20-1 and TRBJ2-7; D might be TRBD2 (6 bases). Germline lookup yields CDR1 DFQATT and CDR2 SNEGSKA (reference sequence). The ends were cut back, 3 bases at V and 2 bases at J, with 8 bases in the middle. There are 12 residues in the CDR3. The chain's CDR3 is CSASRGTYEQYF. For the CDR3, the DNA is TGCAGTGCTAGCCGGGGGACCTACGAGCAGTACTTC.

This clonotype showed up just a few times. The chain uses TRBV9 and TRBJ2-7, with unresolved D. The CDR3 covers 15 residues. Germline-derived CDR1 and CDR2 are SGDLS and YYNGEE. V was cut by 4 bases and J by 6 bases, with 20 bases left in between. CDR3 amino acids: CASSSGRERGSEQYF. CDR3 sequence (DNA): TGTGCCAGCAGCTCAGGACGAGAGCGAGGAAGCGAGCAGTACTTC.

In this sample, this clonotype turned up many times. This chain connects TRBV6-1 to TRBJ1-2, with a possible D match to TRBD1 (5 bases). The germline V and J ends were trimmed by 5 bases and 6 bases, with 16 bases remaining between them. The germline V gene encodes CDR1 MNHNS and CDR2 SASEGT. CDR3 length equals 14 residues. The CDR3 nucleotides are TGTGCCAGCAGTCCGGACGGGGGGGAGGATGGCTACACCTTC. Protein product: CASSPDGGEDGYTF.

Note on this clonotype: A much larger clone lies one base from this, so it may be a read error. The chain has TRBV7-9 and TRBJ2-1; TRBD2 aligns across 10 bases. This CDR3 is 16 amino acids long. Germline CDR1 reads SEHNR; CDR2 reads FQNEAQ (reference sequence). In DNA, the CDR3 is TGTGCCAACAGCTTACCCCTAGCGGGAGAGGTCGATGAGCAGTTCTTC. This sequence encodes CANSLPLAGEVDEQFF.

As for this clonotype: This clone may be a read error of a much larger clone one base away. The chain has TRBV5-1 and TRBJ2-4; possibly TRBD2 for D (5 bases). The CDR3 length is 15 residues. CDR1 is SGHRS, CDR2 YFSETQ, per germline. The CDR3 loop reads CAGSPGTVAKNIQYF. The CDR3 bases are TGCGCCGGCAGTCCGGGAACCGTAGCCAAAAACATTCAGTACTTC. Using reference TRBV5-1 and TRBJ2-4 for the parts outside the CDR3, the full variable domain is KAGVTQTPRYLIKTRGQQVTLSCSPISGHRSVSWYQQTPGQGLQFLFEYFSETQRNKGNFPGRFSGRQFSNSRSEMNVSTLELGDSALYLCAGSPGTVAKNIQYFGAGTRLSVL.

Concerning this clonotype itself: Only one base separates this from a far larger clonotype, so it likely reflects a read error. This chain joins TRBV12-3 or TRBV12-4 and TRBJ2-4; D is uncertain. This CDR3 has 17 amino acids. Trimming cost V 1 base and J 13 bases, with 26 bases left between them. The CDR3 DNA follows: TGTGCCAGCAGTTTAGTATACGTCCAGCCGAACTACAATGAGCAGTACTTC. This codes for CASSLVYVQPNYNEQYF.

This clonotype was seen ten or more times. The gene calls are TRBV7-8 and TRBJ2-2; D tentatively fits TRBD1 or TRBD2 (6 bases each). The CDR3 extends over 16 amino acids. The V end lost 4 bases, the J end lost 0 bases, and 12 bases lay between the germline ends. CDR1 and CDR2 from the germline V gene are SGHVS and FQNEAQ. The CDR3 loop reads CASSWGAAANTGELFF. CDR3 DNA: TGTGCCAGCAGCTGGGGGGCAGCTGCGAACACCGGGGAGCTGTTTTTT.

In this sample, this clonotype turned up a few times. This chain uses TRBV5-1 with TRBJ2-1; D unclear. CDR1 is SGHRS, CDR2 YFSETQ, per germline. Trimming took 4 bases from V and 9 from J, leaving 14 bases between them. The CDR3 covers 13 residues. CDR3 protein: CASSREQFGEQFF. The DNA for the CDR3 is TGCGCCAGCAGCAGAGAACAGTTCGGTGAGCAGTTCTTC.

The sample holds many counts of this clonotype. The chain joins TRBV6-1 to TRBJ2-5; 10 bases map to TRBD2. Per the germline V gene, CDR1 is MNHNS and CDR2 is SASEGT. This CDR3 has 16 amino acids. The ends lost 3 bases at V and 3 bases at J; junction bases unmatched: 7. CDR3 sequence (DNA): TGTGCCAGCAGTGAGTGGAGCGGGAGGGGTAAAGAGACCCAGTACTTC. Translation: CASSEWSGRGKETQYF.

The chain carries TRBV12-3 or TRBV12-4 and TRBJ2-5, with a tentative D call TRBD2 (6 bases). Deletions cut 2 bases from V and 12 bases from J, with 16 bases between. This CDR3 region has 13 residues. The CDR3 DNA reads TGTGCCAGCAGTTTACCCGGGGGAGACAGAGAGTACTTC. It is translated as CASSLPGGDREYF.

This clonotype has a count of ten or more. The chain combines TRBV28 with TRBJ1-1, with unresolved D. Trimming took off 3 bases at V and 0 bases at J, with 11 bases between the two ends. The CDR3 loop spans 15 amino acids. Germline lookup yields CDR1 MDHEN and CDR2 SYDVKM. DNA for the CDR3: TGTGCCAGCAGTTTTGAGTTCGCGGTGAACACTGAAGCTTTCTTT. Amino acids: CASSFEFAVNTEAFF.

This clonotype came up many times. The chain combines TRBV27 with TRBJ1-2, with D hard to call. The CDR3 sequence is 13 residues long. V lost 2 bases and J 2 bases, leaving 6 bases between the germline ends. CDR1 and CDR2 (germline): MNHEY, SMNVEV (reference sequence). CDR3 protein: CASSLGSNYGYTF. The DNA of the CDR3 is TGTGCCAGCAGTTTAGGTTCGAACTATGGCTACACCTTC.

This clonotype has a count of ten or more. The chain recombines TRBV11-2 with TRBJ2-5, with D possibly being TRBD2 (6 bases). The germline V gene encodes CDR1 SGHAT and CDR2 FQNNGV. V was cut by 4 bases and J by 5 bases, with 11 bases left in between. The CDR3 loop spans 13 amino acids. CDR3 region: CASSSGVWETQYF. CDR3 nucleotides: TGTGCCAGCAGCTCGGGAGTTTGGGAGACCCAGTACTTC.

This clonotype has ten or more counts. The CDR3 DNA follows: TGTGCCACCAGTGATTTGGGCACAAAAAATGAGCAGTTCTTC. This codes for CATSDLGTKNEQFF. The chain carries TRBV24-1 and TRBJ2-1; D unclear. V lost 0 bases to trimming and J lost 7 bases, with 9 bases between them. CDR1 and CDR2 (germline): KGHDR, SFDVKD. The CDR3 contains 14 residues.